These 2 T cell receptor beta chains were all obtained from the same sample, sequenced in a study of blood T cell repertoires in COVID-19 (TCRdb year 2020). The library was produced with the immunoSEQ multiplex PCR assay. Entries here come from immuneACCESS through TCRdb and include only in-frame sequences with V and J called. Some clones fail to appear in such tables; in the studies checked, an unresolved V gene covers under half of the shortfall, and the cause of the remainder is unknown. Within this sample are more than 150,000 clones, with around four fifths of them counted one time only. The biggest ten clones account for 10% to 15% of the sample. Sequencing input: peripheral blood. Receptor source: a man between 70 and 80 years old who had recovered from COVID-19.

This clone was observed a handful of times. The chain is built from TRBV12-3 or TRBV12-4 and TRBJ1-5, with TRBD1 matching 10 bases. The CDR3 contains 13 residues. Losses at the gene ends were 6 bases for V and 5 bases for J; bases not matched to a gene: 1. The CDR3 loop is CASRGTGDQPQHF. As DNA, the CDR3 is TGTGCCAGCAGGGGGACAGGGGATCAGCCCCAGCATTTT.

The CDR3 DNA reads TGTGCCAGCAGCTTGGAACAGGCCGCTAACTATGGCTACACCTTC. Translated, it gives CASSLEQAANYGYTF. This sequence joins TRBV5-8 and TRBJ1-2, with a possible D match to TRBD1 (5 bases). Germline V gene lookup returns CDR1 SGHTS and CDR2 YDEGEE. V was cut by 0 bases and J by 0 bases, with 9 bases left in between. This CDR3 spans 15 amino acids.